Listed here are 2 T cell receptor beta chains from one sample, sequenced in a study of T cells expressing NK-cell markers. Following a re-call of the 5' RACE reads, TCRdb has one entry per CDR3 protein and lacks DNA. Here the sample table reports 500,000 to 700,000 distinct CDR3 sequences. The source material was blood T cells: a sorted CD56 or NKG2C T cell subset, CD4+ or CD8+ T cells, or bulk PBMC T cells (not recorded which). The receptor source for this set is a man aged 18-30 years in good health.

This chain uses TRBV28 with TRBJ2-7. Germline CDR1 reads MDHEN; CDR2 reads SYDVKM. CDR3 length: 11 amino acids. This CDR3 is CASTGSYEQYF.

The chain links TRBV20-1 to TRBJ1-6; TCRdb designates TRBD1, a call that cannot be tested without DNA. Germline V CDR1 and CDR2: DFQATT, SNEGSKA (reference sequence). The CDR3 spans 17 residues. The CDR3 sequence: CSARDIVGRGPNSPLHF.